These 5 T cell receptor beta chains originate from one sample sequenced in a study of T cell repertoires in cytomegalovirus infection. For these receptors, no antigen is known. MiXCR was run by TCRdb on the reads, yielding one entry per CDR3 protein. Among some 920,000 distinct CDR3 sequences, 30% to 40% were seen once, and the ten largest hold 10% to 15%. Sequenced here: cultured CD8+ T cells from PBMCs, sampled from culture after CMV antigen stimulation. These TCRs come from a human donor in good health (CMV status not recorded). Some clones in this sample may be carry-over from other donors' samples.

The chain is built from TRBV4-1 and TRBJ1-1, with 8 nucleotides matching TRBD1. Looked up from germline, CDR1 is MGHRA and CDR2 is YSYEKL. The CDR3 contains 16 residues. The junction had 8 bases not matched to a gene; V was cut back by 4 bases and J by 1 base. Here the CDR3 reads CASSPTWGTGNTEAFF. DNA for the CDR3: TGCGCCAGCAGCCCCACGTGGGGGACAGGGAACACTGAAGCTTTCTTT.

This clonotype was seen ten or more times. The V call is TRBV7-2, the J call TRBJ2-1; 11 bases are shared with TRBD2. The CDR3 totals 16 residues. Germline loops: CDR1 SGHTA, CDR2 FQGNSA. J was trimmed by 8 bases and V by 4 bases; bases with no gene match: 10. The CDR3 sequence: CASSSLLTSGGYEQFF. The CDR3 nucleotides read TGTGCCAGCAGCTCCCTATTAACTAGCGGGGGCTATGAGCAGTTCTTC. The complete variable domain, with remaining parts taken from reference TRBV7-2 and TRBJ2-1, reads GAGVSQSPSNKVTEKGKDVELRCDPISGHTALYWYRQSLGQGLEFLIYFQGNSAPDKSGLPSDRFSAERTGGSVSTLTIQRTQQEDSAVYLCASSSLLTSGGYEQFFGPGTRLTVL.

The V call is TRBV27, the J call TRBJ2-3, with D possibly matching TRBD2 (7 bases). CDR3 length: 15 amino acids. Trimming cost V 7 bases and J 1 base, with 15 bases left between them. The germline V gene encodes CDR1 MNHEY and CDR2 SMNVEV (reference sequence). CDR3 bases: TGTGCCAGCACCCGGGGGGCCTTTGGCACAGATACGCAGTATTTT. This sequence encodes CASTRGAFGTDTQYF.

The rearrangement joins TRBV2 to TRBJ2-1; D is undetermined. Germline V gene sequence: CDR1 SNHLY, CDR2 FYNNEI. The CDR3 is 14 residues long. Deletions cut 3 bases from V and 4 bases from J, with 10 bases between. This CDR3 reads CASSDGRKYNEQFF. CDR3 nucleotide sequence: TGTGCCAGCAGTGACGGCCGAAAATACAATGAGCAGTTCTTC.

The table lists this clonotype with a few counts. This chain's CDR3 is CASSQNPGSGNTIYF. The CDR3 coding sequence is TGCGCCAGCAGCCAAAACCCAGGGTCTGGAAACACCATATATTTT. The chain links TRBV4-1 to TRBJ1-3; possible D gene TRBD1, 5 bases. This CDR3 region has 15 residues. The germline V gene encodes CDR1 MGHRA and CDR2 YSYEKL. V was clipped by 2 bases and J by 1 base, with 9 bases between them.